These T cell receptor beta chains were read from a single sample in a study of T cell responses to AZD1222 COVID-19 vaccine. Repertoires were generated with immunoSEQ multiplex PCR, while TCRdb's copy carries only in-frame clones and drops some. The table has 140,000 to 150,000 clones, 89% seen once. Sequences were derived from peripheral blood, sampled 28 days after the second AZD1222 dose. Receptors originate from an adult who received the AZD1222 COVID-19 vaccine. CDR3s include the opening cysteine and the closing phenylalanine or tryptophan. D genes are given only for firm matches.

d_call: -; v_call: TRBV6-6; cdr3_aa: CASSYEGRNNEQFF
d_call: -; v_call: TRBV6-1; cdr3_aa: CASSELNYGYTF
d_call: -; v_call: TRBV18; cdr3_aa: CASYAGIPYEQYF
d_call: TRBD2; v_call: TRBV24-1; cdr3_aa: CATSDSRGTSGNEQFF
d_call: TRBD2; v_call: TRBV7-2; cdr3_aa: CASSLYLAGVREQYF
d_call: -; v_call: TRBV7-9; cdr3_aa: CASSFEGGAAEAFF
d_call: TRBD2; v_call: TRBV7-2; cdr3_aa: CASSFGGRAINEQFF
d_call: TRBD1; v_call: TRBV6-2/TRBV6-3; cdr3_aa: CASSPGSGQANTEAFF
d_call: -; v_call: TRBV27; cdr3_aa: CASSKGGSYEQYF
d_call: TRBD1; v_call: TRBV4-2; cdr3_aa: CASSPSPGQELFGNTIYF
d_call: TRBD1; v_call: TRBV7-9; cdr3_aa: CASSPRDRGRGEQYF
d_call: -; v_call: TRBV9; cdr3_aa: CASSVDARSHEQYF
d_call: TRBD1; v_call: TRBV30; cdr3_aa: CAWHRWGQGNYGYTF
d_call: TRBD1; v_call: TRBV5-1; cdr3_aa: CASSGEQGASDTQYF
d_call: TRBD1; v_call: TRBV3-1/TRBV3-2; cdr3_aa: CASSSRGQGSYTF
d_call: -; v_call: TRBV6-4; cdr3_aa: CASSVGGNQPQHF
d_call: -; v_call: TRBV4-3; cdr3_aa: CASSFTVIAEAFF
d_call: -; v_call: TRBV19; cdr3_aa: CASTEGEKLFF
d_call: TRBD2; v_call: TRBV24-1; cdr3_aa: CATSPRGADSRDTQYF
d_call: TRBD1; v_call: TRBV11-3; cdr3_aa: CASSLGGTGGTEAFF
d_call: TRBD2; v_call: TRBV9; cdr3_aa: CASSGRREGDTGELFF
d_call: -; v_call: TRBV6-5; cdr3_aa: CASSYSWEGREKLFF
d_call: TRBD1; v_call: TRBV5-1; cdr3_aa: CASSLTTGGDAYNSPLHF
d_call: -; v_call: TRBV11-3; cdr3_aa: CASSPPGGGTSTDTQYF
d_call: -; v_call: TRBV21-1; cdr3_aa: CASSNGEDTDTQYF
d_call: -; v_call: TRBV7-9; cdr3_aa: CASEEGAGESYGYTF